This T cell receptor (beta chain) was retrieved from a study of T cells in Graves' hyperthyroidism and ophthalmopathy. This CDR3 is built from 15 residues. Trimming took 0 bases from V and 7 from J; bases not matched to a gene: 5. Germline CDR1 and CDR2: LGHDT and YNNKEL (reference sequence). This clonotype was counted a few times. TCR beta CDR3 regions were amplified from RNA transcripts. The primer set for the first-round RT-PCR of the TCR CDR3 was HTBI. Via MiXCR, TCRdb re-called the multiplex PCR reads, giving one row per CDR3 protein. The sample lists about 380,000 distinct CDR3 sequences; approximately 17% were seen once. A Clinical Activity Score of at least 3, a NOSPECS grade of at least 4 and a duration under 3 months were recorded in the ophthalmopathy patients.

The sample was blood. The chain recombines TRBV3-1 with TRBJ2-3; 9 bases match TRBD1. This receptor was taken from a man between 18 and 29 years old with Graves' ophthalmopathy. The CDR3 DNA sequence: TGTGCCAGCAGCCAAGATTACACAGGGGGCAATACGCAGTATTTT. Its translation is CASSQDYTGGNTQYF.